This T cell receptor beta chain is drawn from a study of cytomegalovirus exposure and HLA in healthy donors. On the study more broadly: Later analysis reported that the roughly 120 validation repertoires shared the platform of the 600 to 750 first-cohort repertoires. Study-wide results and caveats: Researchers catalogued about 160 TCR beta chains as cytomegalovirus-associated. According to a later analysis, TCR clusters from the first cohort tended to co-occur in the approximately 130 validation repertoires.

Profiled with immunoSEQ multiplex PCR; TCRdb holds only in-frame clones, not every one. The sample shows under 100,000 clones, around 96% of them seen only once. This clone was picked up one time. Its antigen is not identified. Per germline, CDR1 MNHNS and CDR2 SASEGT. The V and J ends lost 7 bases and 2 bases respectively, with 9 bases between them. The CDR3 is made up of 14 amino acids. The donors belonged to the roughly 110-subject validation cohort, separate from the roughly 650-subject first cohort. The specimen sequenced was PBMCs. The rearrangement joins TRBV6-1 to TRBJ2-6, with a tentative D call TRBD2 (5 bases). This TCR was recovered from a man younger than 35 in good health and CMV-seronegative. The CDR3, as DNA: TGTGCCAGCACGGAGGTCGCTGGGGCCAACGTCCTGACTTTC. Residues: CASTEVAGANVLTF.